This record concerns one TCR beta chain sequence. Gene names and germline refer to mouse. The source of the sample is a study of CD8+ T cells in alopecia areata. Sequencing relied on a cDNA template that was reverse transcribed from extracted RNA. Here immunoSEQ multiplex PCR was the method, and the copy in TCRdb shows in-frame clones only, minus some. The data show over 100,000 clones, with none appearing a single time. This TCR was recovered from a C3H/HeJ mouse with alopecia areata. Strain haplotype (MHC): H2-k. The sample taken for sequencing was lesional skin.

CDR3 in amino acids: CASSIGTGGSNTEVFF. The sequenced part of the CDR3 DNA is TGTGCCAGCAGTATAGGGACAGGGGGCTCAAACACA. The chain links TRBV19 to TRBJ1-1; 11 bases fit TRBD1. From the germline J gene comes the end of the CDR3, since the read stops 4 residues before it. CDR1 and CDR2 from the germline V gene are FNHDT and SITEND (reference sequence). J lost 0 bases, V lost 0 bases, and 1 base had no gene match. The length of the CDR3 is 16 residues.